This passage covers 30 T cell receptor beta chains from one sample sequenced in a study of blood T cell repertoires in COVID-19. Profiled with immunoSEQ multiplex PCR; TCRdb holds only in-frame clones, not every one. The repertoire has under 250,000 clones, 84% of them found once; the top ten carry 1.8%. The sequenced sample consisted of PBMCs or T cells enriched from blood (not recorded which). Receptors were obtained from a man aged 60 to 69 who had recovered from COVID-19.

This chain connects TRBV7-9 to TRBJ1-2; no definite D call. This CDR3 contains 12 residues. V lost 4 bases and J 7 bases, leaving 10 bases between the germline ends. The germline gives CDR1 SEHNR, CDR2 FQNEAQ (reference sequence). The CDR3 bases are TGTGCCAGCAGCTCTTGGACTGGTGGCTACACCTTC. Amino acid sequence: CASSSWTGGYTF.

J is TRBJ1-1 and V is TRBV9; no definite D call. This CDR3 spans 13 amino acids. Deletions cut 0 bases from V and 5 bases from J, with 8 bases between. Germline CDR1 is SGDLS and CDR2 is YYNGEE. CDR3 residues: CASSVAGETEAFF. In nucleotides, the CDR3 is TGTGCCAGCAGCGTAGCCGGGGAAACTGAAGCTTTCTTT.

This clone has a handful of counts. The J gene is TRBJ1-1, the V gene TRBV24-1; 10 bases are shared with TRBD1. This CDR3 comprises 16 residues. Per germline, CDR1 KGHDR and CDR2 SFDVKD. J lost 1 base, V lost 3 bases, and 4 bases had no gene match. The CDR3 loop reads CATSDGQGGENTEAFF. The CDR3 nucleotides are TGTGCCACCAGTGATGGACAGGGGGGGGAGAACACTGAAGCTTTCTTT.

The chain has TRBV18 and TRBJ1-5; D ambiguous. Trimming cost V 6 bases and J 3 bases, with 9 bases left between them. The CDR3 runs 13 residues. Germline CDR1 KGHSH, CDR2 LQKENI. The CDR3, as DNA: TGTGCCAGCTCGCCCAACTACAATCAGCCCCAGCATTTT. Protein: CASSPNYNQPQHF.

This sequence joins TRBV2 and TRBJ1-5; TRBD1 aligns across 7 bases. The germline V gene encodes CDR1 SNHLY and CDR2 FYNNEI. Germline trimming cut 6 bases from V and 6 bases from J; bases unmatched to any gene: 8. The CDR3 spans 14 residues. The CDR3 DNA reads as TGTGCCAGCAGCAAACAGGGGAAAGGTCAGCCCCAGCATTTT. The encoded protein is CASSKQGKGQPQHF.

This rearrangement joins TRBV7-8 to TRBJ1-1, with TRBD1 matching 7 bases. The germline V gene encodes CDR1 SGHVS and CDR2 FQNEAQ. With 2 bases clipped from V and 9 bases from J, the junction kept 12 bases outside the gene matches. This CDR3 is 15 amino acids long. For the CDR3, the DNA is TGTGCCAGCAGCTTATCGGGACAGCGGATGGCAAAAGCTTTCTTT. Translating gives CASSLSGQRMAKAFF.

The table lists this clone with a count of one. The rearrangement links TRBV6-5 to TRBJ2-3; tentatively, D is TRBD2 (7 bases). V dropped 8 bases and J dropped 4 bases, with 16 bases sitting between them. This CDR3 is built from 14 residues. Germline V gene sequence: CDR1 MNHEY, CDR2 SVGAGI. The CDR3 DNA reads as TGTGCCAGCGGGCGGGGGCTCAAGGCAGATACGCAGTATTTT. Translating gives CASGRGLKADTQYF.

V usage is TRBV20-1 and J usage is TRBJ1-1; no definite D call. The length of the CDR3 is 9 residues. Per germline, CDR1 DFQATT and CDR2 SNEGSKA (reference sequence). V was cut by 0 bases and J by 9 bases, with 2 bases left in between. The CDR3 DNA reads as TGCAGTGCTAGAGATAAAGCTTTCTTT. Translation: CSARDKAFF.

The chain links TRBV3-1 (or the pseudogene TRBV3-2) to TRBJ1-2, with 10 bases aligning to TRBD1. With 4 bases clipped from V and 10 bases from J, the junction kept 24 bases outside the gene matches. The germline gives CDR1 LGHDT, CDR2 YNNKEL (reference sequence). The CDR3 runs 19 residues. The DNA for the CDR3 is TGTGCCAGCAGCCCCCGCGAGCGGGGGGTAAGACAGGGGGCGGCTTTCTACACCTTC. Protein sequence: CASSPRERGVRQGAAFYTF.

The V gene is TRBV4-3, the J gene TRBJ2-3; TRBD2 agrees at 13 bases. CDR3 length: 17 amino acids. CDR1 and CDR2 (germline): LGHNA, YSLEER. The trim removed 2 bases at V and 2 bases at J, leaving 4 bases unmatched. Written as DNA, the CDR3 is TGCGCCAGCAGCCAATCGGGACTAGCGGGGACCACAGATACGCAGTATTTT. Translation gives CASSQSGLAGTTDTQYF.

The chain couples TRBV6-1 to TRBJ1-2; 8 nucleotides line up with TRBD1. Per the germline V gene, CDR1 is MNHNS and CDR2 is SASEGT. The CDR3 contains 16 residues. Unmatched junction bases numbered 8, after V lost 1 base and J lost 4 bases. The chain's CDR3 is CASSEVHTGGTYGYTF. Here the CDR3 DNA reads TGTGCCAGCAGTGAAGTTCATACAGGGGGAACCTATGGCTACACCTTC.

J is TRBJ2-7 and V is TRBV5-1, with TRBD1 matching over 11 bases. The CDR3 sequence is 15 residues long. Germline trimming cut 4 bases from V and 2 bases from J; bases unmatched to any gene: 5. Germline values: CDR1 SGHRS, CDR2 YFSETQ. The CDR3 loop is CASSQDRGRPYEQYF. The CDR3 coding sequence is TGCGCCAGCAGCCAGGACAGGGGGCGACCCTACGAGCAGTACTTC.

The V call is TRBV7-9, the J call TRBJ2-3, with a weak D call TRBD1 (6 bases). This CDR3 is 13 amino acids long. The germline gives CDR1 SEHNR, CDR2 FQNEAQ (reference sequence). The germline V and J ends were trimmed by 5 bases and 5 bases, with 11 bases remaining between them. The CDR3 nucleotides read TGTGCCAGCAGCGGGACACAGGGAGATACGCAGTATTTT. Translation: CASSGTQGDTQYF.

This chain links TRBV11-2 with TRBJ1-1, with D possibly TRBD1 on 5 matching bases. CDR3 size: 15 residues. Trimming took off 4 bases at V and 1 base at J, with 13 bases between the two ends. Germline CDR1 and CDR2: SGHAT and FQNNGV. DNA for the CDR3: TGTGCCAGCAGCTCCTGGGGGGGGGAGAACACTGAAGCTTTCTTT. It is translated as CASSSWGGENTEAFF.

V is TRBV2 and J is TRBJ1-6, with 8 bases matching TRBD1. This CDR3 is 15 amino acids long. CDR1 is SNHLY, CDR2 FYNNEI, per germline. V shed 3 bases, J shed 7 bases, and the junction held 5 bases outside the gene matches. The CDR3 loop is CASSDGTGGNSPLHF. The CDR3 region has the DNA TGTGCCAGCAGTGACGGGACAGGTGGGAATTCACCCCTCCACTTT.

The V and J genes are TRBV6-2 or TRBV6-3 and TRBJ2-3; TRBD2 agrees at 14 bases. After removal of 2 bases from V and 5 bases from J, the junction contained 12 bases not matched to a gene. Germline V gene sequence: CDR1 MNHEY, CDR2 SVGEGT. This CDR3 has 19 amino acids. Written as DNA, the CDR3 is TGTGCCAGCAGTTACCCCAGACTAGCGGGGGGGCCGTTAGGAGATACGCAGTATTTT. This sequence encodes CASSYPRLAGGPLGDTQYF.

This clone has a handful of counts. The rearrangement links TRBV11-2 to TRBJ2-2; tentatively, D is TRBD2 (6 bases). Germline values: CDR1 SGHAT, CDR2 FQNNGV. V lost 5 bases, J lost 5 bases, and 15 bases lay in between. The CDR3 spans 15 residues. The CDR3 DNA is TGTGCCAGCAGCCGAAGACTAGTAGGGACCGGGGAGCTGTTTTTT. Translated, it gives CASSRRLVGTGELFF.

CDR3 region: CASSPLGVGQGYEQYF. Written as DNA, the CDR3 is TGCGCCAGCAGCCCCCTGGGGGTGGGACAGGGTTACGAGCAGTACTTC. This chain joins TRBV5-1 and TRBJ2-7; 9 nucleotides align to TRBD1. V shed 4 bases, J shed 4 bases, and the junction held 12 bases outside the gene matches. The CDR3 is made up of 16 amino acids. The germline CDR1 and CDR2 sequences are SGHRS and YFSETQ.

V usage is TRBV9 and J usage is TRBJ1-2; D may be TRBD1 (5 bases). CDR1 and CDR2 (germline): SGDLS, YYNGEE. Between the trimmed V and J ends, which lost 2 bases and 3 bases, there was a span of 11 bases. This CDR3 has 14 amino acids. The CDR3 spells CASSVQTEDYGYTF. In DNA, the CDR3 is TGTGCCAGCAGCGTTCAGACAGAGGACTATGGCTACACCTTC.

The chain links TRBV27 to TRBJ1-6; 7 nucleotides align to TRBD1. J was trimmed by 0 bases and V by 5 bases; bases with no gene match: 10. The CDR3 sequence is 18 residues long. Germline V gene data show CDR1 as MNHEY and CDR2 as SMNVEV (reference sequence). The CDR3 is CASSPMTGLSSYNSPLHF. As DNA, the CDR3 is TGTGCCAGCAGTCCTATGACAGGGCTAAGCTCCTATAATTCACCCCTCCACTTT.

This clone was seen only a few times. The genes are TRBV5-6 and TRBJ2-3; TRBD2 matches 15 bases. This CDR3 region has 18 residues. CDR1 is SGHDT and CDR2 is YYEEEE in the germline V gene. The V and J ends lost 4 bases and 3 bases, in that order; junction bases with no gene match: 9. CDR3 sequence: CASSRAGTSGGQTDTQYF. CDR3 coding DNA: TGTGCCAGCAGCAGAGCCGGGACTAGCGGGGGGCAGACAGATACGCAGTATTTT.

This clone was seen only once. The chain couples TRBV7-2 to TRBJ2-3; 9 bases match TRBD2. CDR3 length: 15 amino acids. Germline V CDR1 and CDR2: SGHTA, FQGNSA. With V trimmed by 3 bases and J by 5 bases, 6 bases remained unmatched. CDR3 coding DNA: TGTGCCAGCAGCTTTGACGGACTAGCGTTAGATACGCAGTATTTT. Translating gives CASSFDGLALDTQYF.

The CDR3 sequence: CASSPGRENTGELFF. CDR3 nucleotides: TGTGCCAGCAGTCCAGGACGGGAGAACACCGGGGAGCTGTTTTTT. The chain carries TRBV7-2 and TRBJ2-2, with TRBD2 as a possible D gene (5 bases). V was shortened by 6 bases and J by 1 base, with 12 bases between the two germline ends. The CDR3 covers 15 residues. Germline V CDR1 and CDR2: SGHTA, FQGNSA.

V is TRBV15 and J is TRBJ2-1; D is possibly TRBD1 (6 bases). Looked up from germline, CDR1 is LNHNV and CDR2 is YYDKDF (reference sequence). Between the trimmed V and J ends, which lost 6 bases and 3 bases, there was a span of 15 bases. The CDR3 totals 15 residues. The CDR3 DNA reads TGTGCCACCAGAAAACTGGACAGTAGCTACAATGAGCAGTTCTTC. It is translated as CATRKLDSSYNEQFF. Full variable domain (rest looked up from reference TRBV15 and TRBJ2-1): DAMVIQNPRYQVTQFGKPVTLSCSQTLNHNVMYWYQQKSSQAPKLLFHYYDKDFNNEADTPDNFQSRRPNTSFCFLDIRSPGLGDTAMYLCATRKLDSSYNEQFFGPGTRLTVL.

CDR3: CASSLFLGGAETQYF. CDR3 coding DNA: TGCGCCAGCAGCTTATTCCTTGGGGGGGCGGAGACCCAGTACTTC. V is TRBV5-1 and J is TRBJ2-5; the D gene is possibly TRBD2 (7 bases). The germline V gene encodes CDR1 SGHRS and CDR2 YFSETQ. V was trimmed by 2 bases and J by 5 bases, leaving 16 bases between them. The CDR3 is 15 residues long.

V usage is TRBV7-9 and J usage is TRBJ1-5, with 7 bases identical to TRBD1. V was clipped by 3 bases and J by 5 bases; unmatched bases: 4. The CDR3 length is 14 residues. In germline, CDR1 is SEHNR, CDR2 FQNEAQ (reference sequence). CDR3 coding DNA: TGTGCCAGCAGCTTGGACAGGAGTTATCAGCCCCAGCATTTT. Encoded protein: CASSLDRSYQPQHF.

The rearrangement uses TRBV5-4 and TRBJ2-6, with a weak D call TRBD2 (5 bases). Trimming removed 4 bases from V and 0 bases from J, with 17 bases in between. CDR3 size: 18 residues. Germline values: CDR1 SGHNT, CDR2 YYREEE (reference sequence). CDR3 residues: CASSPRRGISSGANVLTF. In DNA form, the CDR3 reads TGTGCCAGCAGCCCACGGAGAGGGATCAGCTCTGGGGCCAACGTCCTGACTTTC.

This clone appeared once. The limits of the CDR3 on the DNA are not certain, so only TCRdb's listed CDR3 is given. The genes are TRBV3-1 (or the pseudogene TRBV3-2) and TRBJ2-1; the D call in the table, TRBD1, was not verified against the DNA. The CDR3 is made up of 14 amino acids, end residues included. Germline CDR1 is LGHDT and CDR2 is YNNKEL (reference sequence). CDR3 region: CASSQFGTGASVFF.

V is TRBV19 and J is TRBJ2-5, with a weak D call TRBD2 (5 bases). This CDR3 is built from 12 residues. CDR1 LNHDA and CDR2 SQIVND come from the germline V gene (reference sequence). The V gene lost 9 bases and the J gene lost 5 bases, with 13 bases spanning the gap. The CDR3 sequence: CASENPGETQYF. CDR3 nucleotide sequence: TGTGCCAGCGAGAACCCGGGGGAGACCCAGTACTTC. The full variable domain, rest sourced from reference TRBV19 and TRBJ2-5, is DGGITQSPKYLFRKEGQNVTLSCEQNLNHDAMYWYRQDPGQGLRLIYYSQIVNDFQKGDIAEGYSVSREKKESFPLTVTSAQKNPTAFYLCASENPGETQYFGPGTRLLVL.

V usage is TRBV2 and J usage is TRBJ2-7, with 10 positions matching TRBD2. The CDR3 has 13 amino acids. V was pared by 10 bases and J by 4 bases, with 7 bases of the junction left unmatched. Germline lookup yields CDR1 SNHLY and CDR2 FYNNEI. This CDR3 reads CATQGLAKYEQYF. The CDR3 nucleotides are TGTGCCACCCAGGGACTAGCGAAGTACGAGCAGTACTTC.